This T cell receptor beta chain comes out of a study of shared T cell receptors in the human thymus. The CDR3 is 16 residues long. Germline assignment: CDR1 MNHNY and CDR2 SVGAGI (reference sequence). Trimming removed 7 bases from V and 3 bases from J; junction bases left unmatched: 10. Some clones are missing from TCRdb's copy, which holds only in-frame ones; the method was immunoSEQ multiplex PCR. In the table there are around 340,000 clones, roughly 94% of which are singletons. This TCR was sampled from a human donor. This chain links TRBV6-6 with TRBJ2-3, with TRBD2 identical over 10 bases. The sample taken for sequencing was thymocytes. The CDR3 is CASTSMGAGGTDTQYF. As DNA, the CDR3 is TGTGCCAGCACCTCAATGGGAGCGGGAGGGACAGATACGCAGTATTTT.